A single sample gave rise to the 26 T cell receptor beta chains below, sequenced in a study of shared clonotypes between healthy human individuals. Profiling relied on immunoSEQ multiplex PCR, and the TCRdb table lists in-frame clones only, not all of them. Among 600,000 to 800,000 clones listed, over 60% were seen once. Sequencing was performed on memory CD4+ T cells sorted from blood. The subset is: CD45RA-negative fraction. Receptor source: a woman in her 30s in good health.

The genes are TRBV28 and TRBJ2-7, with TRBD1 as a possible D gene (5 bases). In germline, CDR1 is MDHEN, CDR2 SYDVKM. Trimming removed 6 bases at V and 1 base at J, with 13 bases between. The length of the CDR3 is 14 residues. The CDR3 sequence: CASRLMTESYEQYF. In DNA form, the CDR3 reads TGTGCCAGCAGGCTTATGACAGAGTCCTACGAGCAGTACTTC.

This clone came up a few times. The chain combines TRBV4-1 with TRBJ2-7; possible D gene TRBD2, 6 bases. The CDR3 sequence is 16 residues long. Trimming left V 5 bases short and J 2 bases short, with 19 bases between. Looked up from germline, CDR1 is MGHRA and CDR2 is YSYEKL. The CDR3 reads CASSNPGGARAYEQYF. In DNA, the CDR3 is TGCGCCAGCAGCAATCCCGGCGGGGCCCGGGCCTACGAGCAGTACTTC.

The chain couples TRBV6-5 to TRBJ2-7, with D hard to call. The V gene lost 2 bases and the J gene lost 3 bases, with 14 bases spanning the gap. The CDR3 loop spans 15 amino acids. Looked up from germline, CDR1 is MNHEY and CDR2 is SVGAGI. CDR3 protein: CASSYGVGQFYEQYF. The DNA for the CDR3 is TGTGCCAGCAGTTACGGGGTCGGGCAGTTCTACGAGCAGTACTTC.

CDR3 in DNA: TGCGCCAGCAGCTTGGACAGGGGGCCTGGAAACACCATATATTTT. The encoded protein is CASSLDRGPGNTIYF. This chain connects TRBV5-1 to TRBJ1-3; 9 bases line up with TRBD1. The germline gives CDR1 SGHRS, CDR2 YFSETQ. V was clipped by 0 bases and J by 2 bases; unmatched bases: 0. The CDR3 runs to 15 residues.

This clone was observed a handful of times. V is TRBV29-1 and J is TRBJ1-2; 8 bases are shared with TRBD1. CDR1 SQVTM and CDR2 ANQGSEA come from the germline V gene. CDR3 length: 12 residues. Unmatched junction bases numbered 3, after V lost 5 bases and J lost 4 bases. The CDR3 bases are TGCAGCGTTCGACAGGGGAGCTATGGCTACACCTTC. It codes for CSVRQGSYGYTF.

The chain joins TRBV7-9 to TRBJ2-7, with TRBD2 identical over 13 bases. This CDR3 has 17 amino acids. Germline V CDR1 and CDR2: SEHNR, FQNEAQ (reference sequence). V lost 0 bases to trimming and J lost 3 bases; unmatched junction nucleotides: 5. The CDR3: CASSLAGTSGRDYEQYF. In DNA form, the CDR3 reads TGTGCCAGCAGCTTAGCCGGAACTAGCGGGAGGGACTACGAGCAGTACTTC.

The chain has TRBV6-1 and TRBJ1-1; maybe TRBD1 (5 bases). V lost 10 bases and J lost 4, with 16 bases in between. This CDR3 region has 13 residues. Looked up from germline, CDR1 is MNHNS and CDR2 is SASEGT. Written as DNA, the CDR3 is TGTGCCACCCGGGACCGAGAGGGCACTGAAGCTTTCTTT. Protein: CATRDREGTEAFF.

The rearrangement joins TRBV15 to TRBJ2-7, with 7 bases that match TRBD1. The CDR3 sequence is 14 residues long. Trimming removed 2 bases from V and 3 bases from J; junction bases left unmatched: 4. Germline-derived CDR1 and CDR2 are LNHNV and YYDKDF (reference sequence). CDR3 nucleotides: TGTGCCACCAGCAGACTACGACAGGGCTACGAGCAGTACTTC. Translated: CATSRLRQGYEQYF. Full variable domain (outside the CDR3, taken from reference TRBV15 and TRBJ2-7): DAMVIQNPRYQVTQFGKPVTLSCSQTLNHNVMYWYQQKSSQAPKLLFHYYDKDFNNEADTPDNFQSRRPNTSFCFLDIRSPGLGDTAMYLCATSRLRQGYEQYFGPGTRLTVT.

This chain uses TRBV30 with TRBJ2-7; the match to TRBD1 covers 12 bases. CDR1 and CDR2 from the germline V gene are GTSNPN and SVGIG (reference sequence). Trimming cost V 7 bases and J 5 bases; bases outside gene matches: 9. The CDR3 runs to 14 residues. The CDR3 loop reads CASTGTGGWNEQYF. CDR3 coding DNA: TGTGCCTCCACCGGGACAGGGGGCTGGAACGAGCAGTACTTC.

The rearrangement joins TRBV7-8 to TRBJ2-5; tentatively, D is TRBD2 (5 bases). Germline CDR1 and CDR2: SGHVS and FQNEAQ. This CDR3 region has 12 residues. The V end lost 6 bases, the J end lost 4 bases, and 9 bases lay between the germline ends. The CDR3 bases are TGTGCCAGCAGATCGGAGGCAGAGACCCAGTACTTC. Amino acid sequence: CASRSEAETQYF.

This CDR3 is CASSYPPGYGETQYF. CDR3 DNA sequence: TGTGCCAGCAGTTATCCCCCGGGATATGGAGAGACCCAGTACTTC. The chain joins TRBV28 to TRBJ2-5; D may be TRBD2 (5 bases). The CDR3 is made up of 15 amino acids. The germline CDR1 and CDR2 sequences are MDHEN and SYDVKM. Deletions cut 4 bases from V and 4 bases from J, with 16 bases between.

In its sample, this clone was seen a few times. This chain joins TRBV30 and TRBJ2-1, with a possible D match to TRBD1 (5 bases). V was pared by 3 bases and J by 9 bases, with 12 bases between. The V gene's germline CDR1 is GTSNPN and CDR2 SVGIG (reference sequence). The CDR3 consists of 12 residues. CDR3 coding DNA: TGTGCCTGGAGAGGACCAGGGATTGAGCAGTTCTTC. It is translated as CAWRGPGIEQFF.

This chain links TRBV5-1 with TRBJ2-3; D is undetermined. Trimming left V 0 bases short and J 2 bases short, with 13 bases between. The CDR3 consists of 16 residues. Germline V gene data show CDR1 as SGHRS and CDR2 as YFSETQ. The CDR3 region is CASSLVAPRYTDTQYF. The CDR3 DNA is TGCGCCAGCAGCTTGGTGGCTCCCCGTTACACAGATACGCAGTATTTT.

As concerns this clone: Other DNA variants within this sample encode the same CDR3. The rearrangement links TRBV5-1 to TRBJ2-1; the match to TRBD2 covers 7 bases. V trimming: 1 base; J trimming: 3 bases; junction bases outside the gene matches: 4. This CDR3 has 15 amino acids. Germline lookup yields CDR1 SGHRS and CDR2 YFSETQ. For the CDR3, the DNA is TGCGCCAGCAGCTTGTCCAGCGGGGACTACAATGAGCAGTTCTTC. Its protein is CASSLSSGDYNEQFF.

Points on this clone: The same CDR3 also results from other DNA sequences found in this sample. The CDR3 sequence is CASSPTGTQYF. The CDR3 DNA reads as TGTGCCAGCAGCCCGACGGGGACCCAGTACTTC. V gene TRBV7-8 combines with J gene TRBJ2-5; D unclear. Trimming pared 5 bases from V and 7 bases from J, leaving 8 bases between. The length of the CDR3 is 11 residues. Germline lookup yields CDR1 SGHVS and CDR2 FQNEAQ.

The chain has TRBV7-2 and TRBJ2-5; D is uncertain. The CDR3 runs 14 residues. Trimming took 3 bases from V and 0 from J, leaving 8 bases between them. Germline values: CDR1 SGHTA, CDR2 FQGNSA. The CDR3 DNA reads as TGTGCCAGCAGCTTCGCTCGGAACCAAGAGACCCAGTACTTC. Residues: CASSFARNQETQYF.

The CDR3 DNA follows: TGTGCCAGCAGTTTAGGGCAGCACACCGGGGAGCTGTTTTTT. Amino acid sequence: CASSLGQHTGELFF. This chain joins TRBV27 and TRBJ2-2; D gene ambiguous. From germline, CDR1 is MNHEY and CDR2 SMNVEV (reference sequence). The CDR3 contains 14 residues. The ends were cut back, 2 bases at V and 3 bases at J, with 7 bases in the middle.

This clone has just a few counts. The chain joins TRBV9 to TRBJ1-1; D gene unclear. The germline V and J ends were trimmed by 4 bases and 3 bases, with 13 bases remaining between them. The CDR3 totals 14 residues. Germline V gene sequence: CDR1 SGDLS, CDR2 YYNGEE. This CDR3 is CASSQSWGDTEAFF. CDR3 coding DNA: TGTGCCAGCAGCCAGAGTTGGGGAGACACTGAAGCTTTCTTT.

The chain joins TRBV5-4 to TRBJ2-6; D is unresolved. The CDR3 covers 15 residues. Trimming shortened V by 4 bases and J by 1 base, and 9 bases separated the two germline ends. The germline V gene has CDR1 SGHNT and CDR2 YYREEE (reference sequence). The CDR3 region is CASSPDHSGANVLTF. CDR3 nucleotide sequence: TGTGCCAGCAGCCCTGACCATTCTGGGGCCAACGTCCTGACTTTC.

V is TRBV6-6 and J is TRBJ2-3, with TRBD1 matching over 7 bases. The CDR3 is made up of 16 amino acids. V shed 7 bases and J 2 bases; nucleotides not matched to a gene: 12. CDR1 is MNHNY and CDR2 is SVGAGI in the germline V gene (reference sequence). The CDR3: CASTPRGGQDTDTQYF. The DNA of the CDR3 is TGTGCCAGCACCCCTCGAGGGGGCCAGGACACAGATACGCAGTATTTT.

The V call is TRBV7-6, the J call TRBJ2-5; D call uncertain. Deletions cut 5 bases from V and 7 bases from J, with 14 bases between. Germline values: CDR1 SGHVS, CDR2 FNYEAQ. The CDR3 has 13 amino acids. DNA for the CDR3: TGTGCCAGCAGCCCAGAACCCGTCGGGACCCAGTACTTC. Its translation: CASSPEPVGTQYF.

The sample holds one count of this clone. The chain combines TRBV5-1 with TRBJ1-5; a weak D match, TRBD1 (6 bases). V lost 2 bases and J lost 7, with 10 bases in between. The CDR3 has 13 residues. CDR1 SGHRS and CDR2 YFSETQ come from the germline V gene. The CDR3: CASSFSGAQPQHF. The CDR3 bases are TGCGCCAGCAGCTTTTCAGGGGCCCAGCCCCAGCATTTT.

This clone appeared a single time. This sequence joins TRBV28 and TRBJ2-1; 10 bases are a match to TRBD2. CDR3 length: 15 amino acids. Germline assignment: CDR1 MDHEN and CDR2 SYDVKM. V was pared by 5 bases and J by 1 base, with 2 bases of the junction left unmatched. In DNA, the CDR3 is TGTGCCAGCAGTGGAGCGGGAGGGTCCTACAATGAGCAGTTCTTC. It encodes CASSGAGGSYNEQFF.

The chain has TRBV11-3 and TRBJ2-5; TRBD1 agrees at 7 bases. Unmatched junction bases numbered 10, after V lost 4 bases and J lost 5 bases. CDR1 is SGHNT and CDR2 is YENEEA in the germline V gene. The CDR3 runs to 15 residues. CDR3 nucleotides: TGTGCCAGCAGCTCCTCGTACAGGGGTGTCGAGACCCAGTACTTC. Residues: CASSSSYRGVETQYF.

This clone was seen a few times. This chain joins TRBV2 and TRBJ2-7, with 12 bases lining up with TRBD2. CDR3 length: 14 amino acids. The germline V gene has CDR1 SNHLY and CDR2 FYNNEI. V lost 6 bases to trimming and J lost 5 bases; unmatched junction nucleotides: 5. In nucleotides, the CDR3 is TGTGCCAGCAGCCGACTAGCGGGAGTGAACGAGCAGTACTTC. Translating it yields CASSRLAGVNEQYF.

The chain employs TRBV27 and TRBJ2-7, with a possible D match to TRBD1 (6 bases). CDR1 is MNHEY, CDR2 SMNVEV, per germline (reference sequence). The CDR3 has 15 amino acids. V lost 4 bases and J lost 4, with 17 bases in between. CDR3 sequence: CASSSTGLGLYEQYF. CDR3 sequence (DNA): TGTGCCAGCAGTTCAACAGGGTTGGGCCTTTACGAGCAGTACTTC.